Following are 18 T cell receptor beta chains from one sample sequenced in a study of shared clonotypes between healthy human individuals. Here immunoSEQ multiplex PCR was the method, and the copy in TCRdb shows in-frame clones only, minus some. The sample records over a million clones, more than 65% being singletons. Sequencing used memory CD4+ T cells sorted from blood. As to subset: CD45RA-negative fraction. All receptors derive from a young man in good health.

The chain joins TRBV11-2 to TRBJ2-3, with D maybe TRBD1 (6 bases). Per the germline V gene, CDR1 is SGHAT and CDR2 is FQNNGV. With 4 bases removed from V and 5 bases from J, the gap between germline ends came to 13 bases. CDR3 size: 14 residues. The CDR3, as DNA: TGTGCCAGCAGCTGGCAGGGGAAGAGAGATACGCAGTATTTT. Protein: CASSWQGKRDTQYF.

The chain employs TRBV10-3 and TRBJ1-3; TRBD1 aligns across 10 bases. Trimming cost V 4 bases and J 0 bases; bases outside gene matches: 6. The CDR3 spans 17 residues. The germline gives CDR1 ENHRY, CDR2 SYGVKD. The chain's CDR3 is CAISAATGGASGNTIYF. The CDR3 DNA reads as TGTGCCATCAGTGCCGCGACAGGGGGCGCCTCTGGAAACACCATATATTTT.

The chain is built from TRBV18 and TRBJ2-6; 13 bases line up with TRBD2. The CDR3 runs to 19 residues. The germline V gene has CDR1 KGHSH and CDR2 LQKENI. The junction had 7 bases not matched to a gene; V was cut back by 3 bases and J by 2 bases. CDR3 in DNA: TGTGCCAGCTCACCTAGAGGGACTAGCGGGATTGCTGGGGCCAACGTCCTGACTTTC. Translated: CASSPRGTSGIAGANVLTF.

The chain employs TRBV7-9 and TRBJ2-5; 9 bases align to TRBD1. From germline, CDR1 is SEHNR and CDR2 FQNEAQ (reference sequence). CDR3 size: 16 residues. Trimming at V came to 4 bases and at J to 5 bases, leaving 11 bases not matched to a gene. This CDR3 reads CASSSLPGQGVETQYF. The CDR3 DNA sequence: TGTGCCAGCAGCTCCCTCCCGGGACAGGGTGTGGAGACCCAGTACTTC.

The chain employs TRBV5-1 and TRBJ2-7, with a tentative D call TRBD1 (5 bases). This CDR3 contains 12 residues. Germline loops: CDR1 SGHRS, CDR2 YFSETQ. V was cut by 4 bases and J by 4 bases, with 9 bases left in between. The DNA of the CDR3 is TGCGCCAGCAGCGAGCAGGGTTACGAGCAGTACTTC. It encodes CASSEQGYEQYF. The full variable domain, with the rest looked up from reference TRBV5-1 and TRBJ2-7, is KAGVTQTPRYLIKTRGQQVTLSCSPISGHRSVSWYQQTPGQGLQFLFEYFSETQRNKGNFPGRFSGRQFSNSRSEMNVSTLELGDSALYLCASSEQGYEQYFGPGTRLTVT.

V usage is TRBV5-1 and J usage is TRBJ2-1, with 9 bases identical to TRBD1. The CDR3 contains 15 residues. Germline V gene lookup returns CDR1 SGHRS and CDR2 YFSETQ. J lost 7 bases, V lost 2 bases, and 7 bases had no gene match. Written as DNA, the CDR3 is TGCGCCAGCAGCTTAGGGACAGGGCCTGCGAATGAGCAGTTCTTC. It codes for CASSLGTGPANEQFF.

The chain has TRBV19 and TRBJ1-5; 9 bases map to TRBD1. This CDR3 spans 17 amino acids. Losses at the gene ends were 2 bases for V and 3 bases for J; bases not matched to a gene: 8. Germline V gives CDR1 LNHDA, CDR2 SQIVND (reference sequence). DNA of the CDR3: TGTGCCAGTAGTATACTGGGACAGGGAACTTCCAATCAGCCCCAGCATTTT. As protein: CASSILGQGTSNQPQHF.

The CDR3 is CASSTGGIETQYF. The CDR3 DNA is TGTGCCAGTAGTACCGGGGGGATCGAGACCCAGTACTTC. This chain connects TRBV19 to TRBJ2-5, with 7 nucleotides matching TRBD2. Trimming removed 4 bases from V and 5 bases from J; junction bases left unmatched: 4. Germline V gives CDR1 LNHDA, CDR2 SQIVND (reference sequence). The CDR3 contains 13 residues.

This rearrangement joins TRBV4-1 to TRBJ2-1; D is uncertain. This CDR3 is built from 14 residues. V lost 1 base and J lost 9, with 13 bases in between. Germline CDR1 and CDR2: MGHRA and YSYEKL. CDR3 amino acids: CASSQASVVIEQFF. The DNA for the CDR3 is TGCGCCAGCAGCCAAGCTTCGGTTGTTATTGAGCAGTTCTTC.

The rearrangement uses TRBV28 and TRBJ2-2, with 10 bases aligning to TRBD1. Germline V CDR1 and CDR2: MDHEN, SYDVKM. The junction had 7 bases not matched to a gene; V was cut back by 8 bases and J by 4 bases. The CDR3 is made up of 15 amino acids. The CDR3 loop reads CASHGGQGITGELFF. CDR3 nucleotides: TGTGCCAGCCACGGGGGACAGGGGATCACCGGGGAGCTGTTTTTT.

The chain is built from TRBV5-1 and TRBJ2-3, with D hard to call. The CDR3 covers 14 residues. Trimming shortened V by 0 bases and J by 2 bases, and 7 bases separated the two germline ends. Germline V gives CDR1 SGHRS, CDR2 YFSETQ. In nucleotides, the CDR3 is TGCGCCAGCAGCTTGGGTGGCTACACAGATACGCAGTATTTT. This sequence encodes CASSLGGYTDTQYF.

The chain links TRBV6-6 to TRBJ1-3, with unresolved D. Germline loops: CDR1 MNHNY, CDR2 SVGAGI (reference sequence). V was shortened by 6 bases and J by 6 bases, with 6 bases between the two germline ends. This CDR3 contains 11 residues. As DNA, the CDR3 is TGTGCCAGCAGCCAGGAAAACACCATATATTTT. This encodes CASSQENTIYF.

This clone turned up a few times. The chain carries TRBV11-1 and TRBJ2-3, with 12 bases lining up with TRBD1. The germline gives CDR1 SGHAT, CDR2 FQDESV (reference sequence). The CDR3 runs to 17 residues. V was clipped by 3 bases and J by 2 bases; unmatched bases: 6. The CDR3 protein is CASSFLGTGGYTDTQYF. CDR3 DNA: TGTGCCAGCAGCTTTCTTGGGACAGGGGGCTACACAGATACGCAGTATTTT.

This CDR3 reads CASSSQADEQFF. The DNA of the CDR3 is TGTGCCAGCAGCTCCCAAGCTGACGAGCAGTTCTTC. The V call is TRBV5-4, the J call TRBJ2-1; D not certain. CDR3 length equals 12 residues. The V end lost 3 bases, the J end lost 10 bases, and 11 bases lay between the germline ends. The germline V gene has CDR1 SGHNT and CDR2 YYREEE (reference sequence).

The genes are TRBV5-1 and TRBJ2-2, with D perhaps given as TRBD1 or TRBD2 (5 bases each). Germline V CDR1 and CDR2: SGHRS, YFSETQ. The CDR3 sequence is 15 residues long. V was shortened by 5 bases and J by 1 base, with 12 bases between the two germline ends. The CDR3 DNA sequence: TGCGCCAGCAGGCCCGGGACGCTGAACACCGGGGAGCTGTTTTTT. Residues: CASRPGTLNTGELFF.

As DNA, the CDR3 is TGTGCCAGCGGACTAGCGGGAGGTGATGAGCAGTTCTTC. It encodes CASGLAGGDEQFF. The chain combines TRBV25-1 with TRBJ2-1, with TRBD2 matching 14 bases. CDR1 is MGHDK and CDR2 is SYGVNS in the germline V gene. Unmatched junction bases numbered 2, after V lost 8 bases and J lost 8 bases. CDR3 size: 13 residues.

The V and J genes are TRBV7-8 and TRBJ2-2; 10 nucleotides line up with TRBD1. Per germline, CDR1 SGHVS and CDR2 FQNEAQ. The CDR3 contains 16 residues. After removal of 3 bases from V and 4 bases from J, the junction contained 5 bases not matched to a gene. The CDR3: CASSFRDRGPTGELFF. The DNA of the CDR3 is TGTGCCAGCAGCTTTCGGGACAGGGGCCCCACCGGGGAGCTGTTTTTT.

This chain joins TRBV11-2 and TRBJ2-5; 8 bases align to TRBD2. Unmatched junction bases numbered 3, after V lost 3 bases and J lost 3 bases. CDR1 is SGHAT and CDR2 is FQNNGV in the germline V gene. This CDR3 comprises 14 residues. The CDR3 sequence is CASSFTSGKETQYF. The CDR3 DNA reads as TGTGCCAGCAGCTTCACTAGCGGTAAAGAGACCCAGTACTTC.